This T cell receptor (beta chain) was captured in a study of shared clonotypes between healthy human individuals (dated by TCRdb to 2018 to 2021). Looking at the study overall: The cohort comprised a couple of women and three men aged 18 to 49 years. Per donor, three plates each were used for CD4 naive and CD4 memory, two for CD8 naive, and one for CD8 memory. Blood TCR repertoires of about five healthy adults were deeply sequenced to estimate repertoire size and the extent of clonotype sharing between individuals. Libraries were prepared and TCR repertoires were sequenced by different laboratories using diverse techniques, in order to increase sequencing depth and limit assay-specific biases. Leukapheresis yielded between about 0.94 and 9 billion PBMCs per donor.

Using the deep immunoSEQ assay, TCR CDR3 regions were amplified from genomic DNA by multiplex PCR. Genomic DNA extracted from each cell subset was distributed evenly over all wells of several immunoSEQ 96-well plates, and each plate served as one replicate. Each replicate PCR for sorted subsets received about 0.2 ug genomic DNA, equal to some 32,000 T cell genomes. Purified libraries were measured with a Qubit 3.0 fluorometer, size-checked on a Bioanalyzer 2100, and measured again with the KAPA Library Quantification kit. Every immunoSEQ 96-well plate was sequenced on a dedicated single-read 150-cycle Illumina NextSeq 550 flow cell. In the original analysis: Because the immunoSEQ output included only junctional sequences and no quality scores, the filtering could not be the same as the filtering used for full-length reads. Sequences were annotated with PyIR, a Python wrapper for IgBLAST v1.9, and V/J genes and CDR3 were assigned using IMGT germline references. Reads with weak V/J assignments (E-value above 1e-6), missing CDR3, stop codons, out-of-frame junctions, or ambiguous translated residues were removed. A V3J clonotype was defined by an identical inferred V gene, J gene, and CDR3 amino acid sequence. To compute the percentage overlap between repertoires, the number of shared unique clonotypes was divided by the size of the smaller repertoire. Three approaches were used to assess repertoire richness: RTK rarefaction, the Chao1 estimator, and Recon v2.1 estimates of unobserved clonotypes. For all TCRbeta clonotypes obtained by the gDNA method from several donors, generation probabilities were computed with OLGA. What TCRdb holds here is the immuneACCESS table cut down to in-frame rearrangements. Part of the clones is not present; checked against another copy, under half of the missing clones reflect an unresolved V gene, and the others are unexplained. V and J calls and clone size are as listed in that table; D and trimming were resolved from the DNA. This sample comprises 2 million to 2.5 million clones, 85% to 95% of them detected only once. The top ten hold 0.37% of the sample.

With respect to this clone: The antigen it recognizes is unknown. It has no much larger one-base neighbor in the sample; base qualities were not kept.

The full study reports these points: Naive subsets generally had larger estimated clonotype richness than memory subsets. Compared with non-shared clonotypes, clonotypes shared by all four sorted-subset donors had higher generation probabilities. Rarefaction of sorted-subset datasets indicated incomplete sequencing despite the large sequencing depth. Sharing across a handful of donors was observed for around 4.8% of naive CD4, about 3.2% of naive CD8, roughly 2.4% of memory CD4, and 0.4% of memory CD8 clonotypes. The genetic and exposure-history diversity represented was limited by the small number of donors. Pairwise subsampling led to the expectation that sequencing depth would affect the degree of clonotype sharing among donors. Sampling was limited to blood, and TCR repertoires in tissue likely differ from TCR repertoires in blood.

Healthy HIV-negative adults with no recently reported acute infections or vaccinations were included as donors. Every donor was a Caucasian adult residing in Nashville, Tennessee, USA. Magnetic negative selection was used to enrich CD4+ T cells, after which naive cells were positively selected on CD45RA and the negative fraction became the memory subset. After blood collection by leukapheresis, PBMCs were isolated using Ficoll-Histopaque density gradient centrifugation and then cryopreserved in the vapor phase of liquid nitrogen. Analytical flow cytometry was used to check the purity and quantity of every magnetically sorted T cell population. Genomic DNA was isolated from every sorted fraction and measured by UV absorbance on a Nanodrop 2000c. The junction shows trimming of 9 bases on V and 4 bases on J, plus 18 bases between the germline ends. The CDR3 measures 14 amino acids from cysteine to phenylalanine. Solely the CDR3 DNA is kept, with 42 bases framed from the first base. Sequences LNHDA (CDR1) and SQIVND (CDR2) are obtained from the germline V gene (reference sequence).

The receptor chain draws on TRBV19 and TRBJ2-5, with an unclear D gene assignment. The sequenced material came from naive CD4+ T cells from PBMCs. The sample's cell subset or site label, in plain terms: CD45RA+ positively selected. This clonotype originated in a man between 18 and 35 years old in good health. Some clones in this sample may be carry-over from other donors' samples. The DNA sequence reads TGTGCCAGCAGCCCAAGGGCTCGAGGAGAGACCCAGTACTTC. It specifies CASSPRARGETQYF.